This is a list of T cell receptor beta chains from one sample in a study of regulatory T cells in long-lasting Graves disease. TCRdb fed the multiplex PCR reads into MiXCR, producing one record per CDR3 protein. The data show 350,000 to 450,000 distinct CDR3 sequences, 12% seen once. The same sample was also used in a study of T cells in Graves' hyperthyroidism and ophthalmopathy.

The sample consisted of peripheral blood mononuclear cells (PBMCs), taken at new diagnosis, from a patient treated with antithyroid drugs. The receptors shown here come from a woman younger than 35 with Graves disease. The CDR3 runs from the conserved cysteine through the conserved F or W. A D gene is named only where the DNA matches it firmly. Clone size is stated in some rows and not others, as once, few, many or a class when expanded.

clone_size j_call cdr3_length v_call d_call cdr3_nt cdr3_aa
. TRBJ2-5 14 TRBV10-3 TRBD1 TGTGCCATCAGGCCGGACAGGGGAACGGAGACCCAGTACTTC CAIRPDRGTETQYF
many TRBJ2-7 12 TRBV20-1 . TGCAGTGCTTCAAAACAGGGAAACGAGCAGTACTTC CSASKQGNEQYF
many TRBJ2-3 21 TRBV27 TRBD2 TGTGCCAGCAGTCCCAGCCGGCTAGCGGGAGGGCCGATGGTTTCCACAGATACGCAGTATTTT CASSPSRLAGGPMVSTDTQYF
many TRBJ2-7 14 TRBV11-2 . TGTGCCAGCACCCCTTCAAATGGGGGTTACGAGCAGTACTTC CASTPSNGGYEQYF
medium-sized TRBJ2-5 15 TRBV7-8 TRBD1 TGTGCCAGCAGCTCGGAAGGACAGGGAAGGGAGACCCAGTACTTC CASSSEGQGRETQYF
many TRBJ1-1 15 TRBV13 TRBD1 TGTGCCAGCAGCTTAGGTTCGCAGGGGGCAACTGAAGCTTTCTTT CASSLGSQGATEAFF
many TRBJ1-1 13 TRBV6-1 . TGTGCCAGCATCTCACTGAACAGAGTTGAAGCTTTCTTT CASISLNRVEAFF
few TRBJ1-5 14 TRBV29-1 . TGCAGCGTGTGGGACGGTTATAGCAATCAGCCCCAGCATTTT CSVWDGYSNQPQHF
. TRBJ1-6 16 TRBV19 TRBD1 TGTGCCAGTAGTACCTCGGGACAGGGGTGGAATTCACCCCTCCACTTT CASSTSGQGWNSPLHF
many TRBJ2-3 19 TRBV27 . TGTGCCAGCGGTCACCCTTGGGGAAACGCGGGAACTAGCACAGATACGCAGTATTTT CASGHPWGNAGTSTDTQYF
many TRBJ1-5 13 TRBV25-1 . TGTGCCAGCAGTGGGGCTTACAATCAGCCCCAGCATTTT CASSGAYNQPQHF
. TRBJ2-1 13 TRBV20-1 . TGTGGCCATCTCAACGACTTATTCAATGAGCAGTTCTTC CGHLNDLFNEQFF
. TRBJ2-3 15 TRBV6-1 TRBD1 TGTGCCAGCAGTCCTCGGGGGACAGGGGGAGATACGCAGTATTTT CASSPRGTGGDTQYF
many TRBJ2-1 16 TRBV7-2 . TGTGCCAGCAGCTTCCGATTACTCGTATCTTACAATGAGCAGTTCTTC CASSFRLLVSYNEQFF
many TRBJ1-1 17 TRBV20-1 TRBD1 TGCAGTGCTAGAGACGATGAGAGTACAGGGGGCAGGGCTGAAGCTTTCTTT CSARDDESTGGRAEAFF
many TRBJ1-2 15 TRBV3-1 . TGTGCCAGCAGCCAAGACGCCAACATGGTGGATGGCTACACCTTC CASSQDANMVDGYTF
. TRBJ2-1 14 TRBV20-1 TRBD2 TGCAGTGCTACCCTAGCGGGGGGGCCCAGTGAGCAGTTCTTC CSATLAGGPSEQFF
many TRBJ2-2 14 TRBV12-3/TRBV12-4 TRBD2 TGTGCCAGCACCTTGGGGGGGTCCACCGGGGAGCTGTTTTTT CASTLGGSTGELFF
once TRBJ2-1 16 TRBV20-1 . TGCAGTGCTAGAGAGTCCCCCCCCACGGCGTACAATGAGCAGTTCTTC CSARESPPTAYNEQFF
. TRBJ2-3 17 TRBV24-1 . TGTGCCACCAGTGGCCACCCCGGACGGCCAGGGGGGGATACGCAGTATTTT CATSGHPGRPGGDTQYF
many TRBJ2-3 15 TRBV7-3 TRBD2 TGTGCCAGCAGCTTACTGGGACTAGCGGGAGATACGCAGTATTTT CASSLLGLAGDTQYF
. TRBJ2-3 17 TRBV13 TRBD2 TGTGCCAGCAGCGGAAGTATAGCGGGAGCGGTTGAAGATACGCAGTATTTT CASSGSIAGAVEDTQYF
many TRBJ2-3 14 TRBV7-2 . TGTGCCAGCAGCTTAGGAGGAGTCGGGGATACGCAGTATTTT CASSLGGVGDTQYF
many TRBJ2-5 17 TRBV6-6 . TGTGCCAGCAGTTACTCGATAAATTTCTGGGTAGGAGAGACCCAGTACTTC CASSYSINFWVGETQYF
few TRBJ2-3 16 TRBV24-1 . TGTGCCACCAGTGATTCAACCAGGCCAAGCACAGATACGCAGTATTTT CATSDSTRPSTDTQYF
few TRBJ2-1 20 TRBV24-1 TRBD2 TGTGCCACCAGTGACCCGAGAGGCGGGAGGGGACCTCTCTCCTACAATGAGCAGTTCTTC CATSDPRGGRGPLSYNEQFF
few TRBJ1-2 14 TRBV27 . TGTGCCAGCAGTCTAAGGACGGGAAACTATGGCTACACCTTC CASSLRTGNYGYTF
many TRBJ2-7 15 TRBV5-6 . TGTGCCAGCAGCTTGGGCCGGGAAGCCTTCTACGAGCAGTACTTC CASSLGREAFYEQYF
. TRBJ2-3 14 TRBV10-3 TRBD1 TGTGCCATCACCCCGGGACAGGGGGCAGATACGCAGTATTTT CAITPGQGADTQYF
many TRBJ1-3 17 TRBV12-3/TRBV12-4 . TGTGCCAGCGGATTCCTGCCTCCGACAGAAACAAGAGACACCATATATTTT CASGFLPPTETRDTIYF
few TRBJ1-2 13 TRBV19 TRBD1 TGTGCCAGTACCCCTTTGGACAGGGTTGACTACACCTTC CASTPLDRVDYTF
many TRBJ1-1 14 TRBV30 . TGTGCCTGGAGTCCACCCGTCCCGAACACTGAAGCTTTCTTT CAWSPPVPNTEAFF
. TRBJ1-2 16 TRBV19 . TGTGCCAGTAGTATTACTTACCAAGGAGGGGCCGGTGGCTACACCTTC CASSITYQGGAGGYTF
many TRBJ2-1 15 TRBV7-3 . TGTGCCAGCAGGAGTGACAGAAACCTCTACAATGAGCAGTTCTTC CASRSDRNLYNEQFF
many TRBJ2-3 17 TRBV6-2/TRBV6-3 . TGTGCCAGCAGTTACGATCCGGAGGGGAGACGCACAGATACGCAGTATTTT CASSYDPEGRRTDTQYF
many TRBJ2-1 13 TRBV29-1 . TGCAGTCTTACAGGGATCCCTTACAATGAGCAGTTCTTC CSLTGIPYNEQFF
many TRBJ2-3 15 TRBV27 TRBD2 TGTGCCAGCCACCATAGCGGGAGAGGGGCAGATACGCAGTATTTT CASHHSGRGADTQYF
few TRBJ1-3 12 TRBV30 . TGTGCCTGGAAGTACGGGGGAAACACCATATATTTT CAWKYGGNTIYF
. TRBJ1-1 14 TRBV20-1 TRBD1 TGCAGTGCCTACAGGGGGGAACCGAACACTGAAGCTTTCTTT CSAYRGEPNTEAFF
many TRBJ2-1 16 TRBV20-1 TRBD2 TGCAGTGCTAGACCAGTGGGGACTAGCGGTAACAATGAGCAGTTCTTC CSARPVGTSGNNEQFF
many TRBJ2-7 14 TRBV7-2 . TGTGCCAGCAGCCAGACCCCGCGGGGCTACGAGCAGTACTTC CASSQTPRGYEQYF
many TRBJ2-3 17 TRBV9 TRBD1 TGTGCCAGCAGCCCCCCCCAAGGGACAGGGGATGCAGATACGCAGTATTTT CASSPPQGTGDADTQYF
few TRBJ2-1 17 TRBV15 . TGTGCCACCAGCAAGGCCCGAATCCGACGGGAGCACAATGAGCAGTTCTTC CATSKARIRREHNEQFF
. TRBJ1-1 15 TRBV9 . TGTGCCAGCAGCGTAGCTACGGTATTTGACACTGAAGCTTTCTTT CASSVATVFDTEAFF
few TRBJ2-7 16 TRBV5-5 TRBD2 TGTGCCAGCAGGCCACCCCAGGGACTAACCACCTACGAGCAGTACTTC CASRPPQGLTTYEQYF
many TRBJ2-4 17 TRBV12-3/TRBV12-4 . TGTGCCAGCAGTCCCCGGTTTGGGGTTCATAGCAAAAACATTCAGTACTTC CASSPRFGVHSKNIQYF
many TRBJ1-1 14 TRBV6-1 TRBD1 TGTGCCGAACAGGGGAGGGTCTCGGACACTGAAGCTTTCTTT CAEQGRVSDTEAFF
many TRBJ2-5 16 TRBV6-5 TRBD2 TGTGCCAGCAGTTACGAACTAGCGGGGATGGGTGAGACCCAGTACTTC CASSYELAGMGETQYF
. TRBJ2-1 15 TRBV7-7 . TGTGCTAGCAGCTTAGGGCAGGGGTACTACAATGAGCAGTTCTTC CASSLGQGYYNEQFF
once TRBJ2-4 12 TRBV7-9 . TGTGCCAGCACAGGCCGTCCCAACATTCAGTACTTC CASTGRPNIQYF